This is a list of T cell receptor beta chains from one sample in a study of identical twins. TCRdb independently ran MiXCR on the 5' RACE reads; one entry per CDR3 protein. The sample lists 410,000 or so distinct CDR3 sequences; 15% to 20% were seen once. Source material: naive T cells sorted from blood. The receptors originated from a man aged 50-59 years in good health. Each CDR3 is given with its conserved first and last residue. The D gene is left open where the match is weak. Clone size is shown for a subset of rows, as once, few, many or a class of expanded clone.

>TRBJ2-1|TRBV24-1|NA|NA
TGTGCCACCAGTGATTTGAGGGGGGGGAGCTCCTACAATGAGCAGTTCTTC
CATSDLRGGSSYNEQFF
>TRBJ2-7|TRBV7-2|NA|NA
TGTGCCAGCCGCCCCAACAGCGGCTCCTACGAGCAGTACTTC
CASRPNSGSYEQYF
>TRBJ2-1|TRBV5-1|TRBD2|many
TGCGCCAGCAGCTTGATAGGACTAGGAGGGAATGAGCAGTTCTTC
CASSLIGLGGNEQFF
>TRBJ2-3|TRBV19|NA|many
TGTGCCAGTAGTATTTCCGGGGAAGTAGCAGATACGCAGTATTTT
CASSISGEVADTQYF
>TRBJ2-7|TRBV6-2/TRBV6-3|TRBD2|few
TGTGCCAGCAGTACCGGGACTAGGGGCCTCTACGAGCAGTACTTC
CASSTGTRGLYEQYF
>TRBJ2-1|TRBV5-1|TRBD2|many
TGCGCCAGCAGCCTAACTAGCGGGACTCACAATGAGCAGTTCTTC
CASSLTSGTHNEQFF
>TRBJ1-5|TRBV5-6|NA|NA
TGTGCCAGCAGCTTGTCCCTTGGGGCGGATCAGCCCCAGCATTTT
CASSLSLGADQPQHF
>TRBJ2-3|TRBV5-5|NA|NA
TGTGCCAGCACGGGGAGTCGCGCGACAGATACGCAGTATTTT
CASTGSRATDTQYF
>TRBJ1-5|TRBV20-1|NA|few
TGCAGTGCTAGAGAAGGCGGCGTGTATCAGCCCCAGCATTTT
CSAREGGVYQPQHF
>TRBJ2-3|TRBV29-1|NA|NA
TGCAGCGTTGGCAGGGTCACAGATACGCAGTATTTT
CSVGRVTDTQYF
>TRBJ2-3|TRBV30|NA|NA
TGTGCCTGGAGTGCTCTAGGGGGCACAGATACGCAGTATTTT
CAWSALGGTDTQYF
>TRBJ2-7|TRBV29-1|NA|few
TGCAGCGTTGTGAACGACTACGAGCAGTACTTC
CSVVNDYEQYF
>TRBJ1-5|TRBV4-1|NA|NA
TGCGCCAGCAGTGACACACGGGACGTTTATAGCAATCAGCCCCAGCATTTT
CASSDTRDVYSNQPQHF
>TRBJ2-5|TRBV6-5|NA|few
TGTGCCAGCAGTTACGACAGCGGTCAAGAGACCCAGTACTTC
CASSYDSGQETQYF
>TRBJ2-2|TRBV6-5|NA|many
TGTGCCAGCAGTTACTCGAGGAGGTACACCGGGGAGCTGTTTTTT
CASSYSRRYTGELFF
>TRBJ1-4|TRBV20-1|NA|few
TGCAGTGCTTCAACAGGAGCCTGGAGCGAAAAACTGTTTTTT
CSASTGAWSEKLFF
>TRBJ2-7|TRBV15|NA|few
TGTGCCACCAGCAGAGGAAAACTATTCTCCTACGAGCAGTACTTC
CATSRGKLFSYEQYF
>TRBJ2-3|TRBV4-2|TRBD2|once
TGTGCCAGCAGCTTTAGCGGGGTGGAAGATACGCAGTATTTT
CASSFSGVEDTQYF
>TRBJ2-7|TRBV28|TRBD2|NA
TGTGCCAGCAGCCAGAGCGGGGACGAGCAGTACTTC
CASSQSGDEQYF
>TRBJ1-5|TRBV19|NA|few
TGTGCCAGTAGTCACATTTATAGCAATCAGCCCCAGCATTTT
CASSHIYSNQPQHF
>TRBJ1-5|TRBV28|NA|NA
TGTGCCAGCAGTCCCTTTGTACGCAGCTTAGGGCCCCAGCATTTT
CASSPFVRSLGPQHF
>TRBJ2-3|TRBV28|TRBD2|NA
TGTGCCAGCAGCCAGACTAGCGGGGGGGTCACAGATACGCAGTATTTT
CASSQTSGGVTDTQYF
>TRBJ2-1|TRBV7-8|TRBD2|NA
TGTGCCAGCAGAGGCGGGGGGTCCCTAGGCAATGAGCAGTTCTTC
CASRGGGSLGNEQFF
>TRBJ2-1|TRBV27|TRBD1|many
TGTGCCAGCAGTCGCCTGGGACAGAAGCAGTTCTTC
CASSRLGQKQFF
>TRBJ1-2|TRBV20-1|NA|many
TGCAGTGCTAGAGACCGGGACAAGAGCTATGGCTACACCTTC
CSARDRDKSYGYTF
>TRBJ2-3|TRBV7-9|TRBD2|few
TGTGCCAGCAAGGCGGGAGGGCCGGATACGCAGTATTTT
CASKAGGPDTQYF
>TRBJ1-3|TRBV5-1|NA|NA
TGCGCCAGCAGCTTGGTGTCAGGGGCTGGAAACACCATATATTTT
CASSLVSGAGNTIYF
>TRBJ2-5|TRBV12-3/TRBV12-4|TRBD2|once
TGTGCCAGCAGTCCTAGGACTAGCGGGAGTCTCGAGACCCAGTACTTC
CASSPRTSGSLETQYF
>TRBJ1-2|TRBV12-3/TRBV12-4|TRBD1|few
TGTGCCAGCAGTTTAGGGACAGGGAATGGCTACACCTTC
CASSLGTGNGYTF
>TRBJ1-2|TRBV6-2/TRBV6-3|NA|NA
TGTGCCAGCAGTTACACCGACAGGCCGAACTATGGCTACACCTTC
CASSYTDRPNYGYTF
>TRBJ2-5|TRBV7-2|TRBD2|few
TGTGCCAGCAGCGACGGACTAGCGGGCGTTGCGTCCCAGTACTTC
CASSDGLAGVASQYF
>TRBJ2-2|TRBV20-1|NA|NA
TGCAGTGCTAGAATCGGGACTCAAAACACCGGGGAGCTGTTTTTT
CSARIGTQNTGELFF
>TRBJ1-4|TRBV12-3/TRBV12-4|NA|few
TGTGCCAGCAGTTCACGAGCGGGGGGCAATGAAAAACTGTTTTTT
CASSSRAGGNEKLFF
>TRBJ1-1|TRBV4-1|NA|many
TGCGCCAGCAGCCAAGAGGCTTCGGGCGGGACTTCCTTT
CASSQEASGGTSF
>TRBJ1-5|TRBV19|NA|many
TGTGCCAGTAGGATGGGGGGGGGAGGCAATCAGCCCCAGCATTTT
CASRMGGGGNQPQHF
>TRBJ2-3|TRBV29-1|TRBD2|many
TGCAGCGTTGACGGCTTAGCGGGGGCTTATACGCAGTATTTT
CSVDGLAGAYTQYF
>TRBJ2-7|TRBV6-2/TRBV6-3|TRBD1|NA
TGTGCCAGCAGTGGATACCGGGACAGAGACTACGAGCAGTACTTC
CASSGYRDRDYEQYF
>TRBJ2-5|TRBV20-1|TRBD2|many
TGCAGTGCTAGCTTCGGGGGGGCCGAGGAGACCCAGTACTTC
CSASFGGAEETQYF
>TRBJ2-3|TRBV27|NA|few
TGTGCCAGCAGTCTCCTACGGGGGAGCACAGATACGCAGTATTTT
CASSLLRGSTDTQYF
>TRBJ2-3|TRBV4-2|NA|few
TGTGCCAGCAGCCGACGAAACACAGATACGCAGTATTTT
CASSRRNTDTQYF
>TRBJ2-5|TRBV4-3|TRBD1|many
TGCGCCAGCAGCCAAGGCAGGGGGCCCTTAGAGACCCAGTACTTC
CASSQGRGPLETQYF
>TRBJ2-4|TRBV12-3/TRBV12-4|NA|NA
TGTGCCAGCAGTTTAGTGGGGCGGGCCAAAAACATTCAGTACTTC
CASSLVGRAKNIQYF
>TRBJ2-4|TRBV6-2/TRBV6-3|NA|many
TGTGCCAGCAGTTACTCCCTCGCCATTCAGTACTTC
CASSYSLAIQYF
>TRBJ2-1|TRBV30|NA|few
TGTGCCTGGAGTGTATTTGGGGCGGATGAGCAGTTCTTC
CAWSVFGADEQFF
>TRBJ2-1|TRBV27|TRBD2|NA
TGTGCCAGCAGTCAATCCTACGCGGGGGGCCCCCACAATGAGCAGTTCTTC
CASSQSYAGGPHNEQFF
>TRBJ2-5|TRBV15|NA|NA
TGTGCCACCAGCAGGTGGCTGGGGGCAGACGAGACCCAGTACTTC
CATSRWLGADETQYF
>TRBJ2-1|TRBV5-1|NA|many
TGCGCCAGCAGCCCCCCCTCTAGGATTAATGAGCAGTTCTTC
CASSPPSRINEQFF
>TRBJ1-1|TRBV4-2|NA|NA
TGTGCCAGCAGCCAAGAGGATCGGGCTGAAGCTTTCTTT
CASSQEDRAEAFF
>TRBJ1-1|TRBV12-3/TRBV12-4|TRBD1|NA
TGTGCCAGCAGTATCCAGGCAGGGGGCTCGGTAAACACTGAAGCTTTCTTT
CASSIQAGGSVNTEAFF
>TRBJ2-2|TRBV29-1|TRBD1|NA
TGCAGCGGACGCAGGGGGCCCGGGGAGCTGTTTTTT
CSGRRGPGELFF
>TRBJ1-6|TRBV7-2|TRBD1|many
TGTGCCAGCAGCCACGGGACAGGGTCTTCACCCCTCCACTTT
CASSHGTGSSPLHF
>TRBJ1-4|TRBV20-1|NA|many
TGCAGTGTGGCGACCGATAGTGAAAAACTGTTTTTT
CSVATDSEKLFF
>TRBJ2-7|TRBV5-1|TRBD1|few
TGCGCCAGCAGCTGGGGGACAGAGGCCTACGAGCAGTACTTC
CASSWGTEAYEQYF